This T cell receptor (beta chain) originates from a study of cytomegalovirus exposure and HLA in healthy donors. Study findings and constraints: A later analysis revealed that TCR association rates differed between HLA loci, peaking at DRB1 and bottoming out at HLA-C. High sensitivity and specificity were reportedly achieved when the classifier diagnosed cytomegalovirus status.

Turning to this clone: Its matching antigen is unknown.

PCR employed 60 Vbeta and 13 Jbeta primers. Sequencing was performed with immunoSEQ multiplex PCR; in TCRdb, only in-frame clones are kept and a portion is missing. The sample has some 250,000 clones, 82% seen once. In germline, CDR1 is SGHTA, CDR2 FQGNSA. Trimming stripped 1 base from V and 1 base from J, with 8 bases between. This CDR3 has 14 amino acids. V gene TRBV7-2 combines with J gene TRBJ2-7; D not resolved. Sequencing was carried out using PBMCs. The source of this sequence is a woman in her forties in good health and CMV-seropositive. Here the CDR3 reads CASSLGQSSYEQYF. The CDR3 coding sequence is TGTGCCAGCAGCTTAGGGCAGTCTTCCTACGAGCAGTACTTC.